The 20 T cell receptor beta chains reported below all come from one sample, sequenced in a study of T cells after somatic rescue of genetic block. Profiled with immunoSEQ multiplex PCR; TCRdb holds only in-frame clones, not every one. The sample lists about 67,000 clones, around 90% occurring once. Sequencing used peripheral blood mononuclear cells (PBMCs). Every receptor here comes from a man aged 35 to 55.

J is TRBJ2-1 and V is TRBV19; D unresolved. V lost 2 bases, J lost 0 bases, and 8 bases lay in between. Germline CDR1 reads LNHDA; CDR2 reads SQIVND (reference sequence). This CDR3 comprises 15 residues. The CDR3 loop is CASSIQRASYNEQFF. CDR3 DNA sequence: TGTGCCAGTAGTATACAAAGGGCCTCCTACAATGAGCAGTTCTTC.

This rearrangement joins TRBV7-9 to TRBJ2-5; TRBD1 matches at 12 bases. The CDR3 has 16 residues. With V trimmed by 1 base and J by 1 base, 1 base remained unmatched. Germline V gene data show CDR1 as SEHNR and CDR2 as FQNEAQ (reference sequence). The CDR3 region is CASSLGDRGPQETQYF. The CDR3 DNA follows: TGTGCCAGCAGCTTAGGGGACAGGGGGCCCCAAGAGACCCAGTACTTC.

The chain employs TRBV4-3 and TRBJ2-3; 10 bases fit TRBD2. The germline gives CDR1 LGHNA, CDR2 YSLEER. The CDR3 has 18 residues. V lost 0 bases, J lost 4 bases, and 10 bases stayed unmatched. CDR3 bases: TGCGCCAGCAGCCAAGATCGCGTCGTAGCGGGAGGAGCAGATACGCAGTATTTT. It translates to CASSQDRVVAGGADTQYF.

The rearrangement uses TRBV5-1 and TRBJ2-6, with 11 bases lining up with TRBD2. Per the germline V gene, CDR1 is SGHRS and CDR2 is YFSETQ. The CDR3 loop spans 17 amino acids. V trimming: 3 bases; J trimming: 2 bases; junction bases outside the gene matches: 4. The chain's CDR3 is CASSSLAGEAGANVLTF. CDR3 sequence (DNA): TGCGCCAGCAGCTCACTAGCGGGGGAAGCTGGGGCCAACGTCCTGACTTTC.

The chain is built from TRBV5-1 and TRBJ1-1, with 7 positions matching TRBD1. Germline trimming cut 1 base from V and 6 bases from J; bases unmatched to any gene: 9. CDR3 length: 15 residues. CDR1 and CDR2 (germline): SGHRS, YFSETQ. The CDR3 region is CASSLTQGRVAEAFF. CDR3 coding DNA: TGCGCCAGCAGCTTGACACAGGGGAGGGTAGCTGAAGCTTTCTTT.

About this clone: Its ends do not fully match the called genes, so a read error is possible. The genes are TRBV7-2 and TRBJ2-1; 11 bases fit TRBD2. The germline CDR1 and CDR2 sequences are SGHTA and FQGNSA. This CDR3 spans 15 amino acids. The CDR3 DNA follows: TGTGCCAGCAGCCTAGCGGGGGGCCACTACAATGAGCAGTTCTTC. The encoded protein is CASSLAGGHYNEQFF.

The V gene is TRBV4-1, the J gene TRBJ2-7, with TRBD1 identical over 9 bases. The V and J ends lost 5 bases and 2 bases, in that order; junction bases with no gene match: 10. The CDR3 spans 16 residues. Germline V gene lookup returns CDR1 MGHRA and CDR2 YSYEKL. CDR3 nucleotides: TGCGCCAGCAGCACCAAACAGGGGGCTGACCCCTACGAGCAGTACTTC. It specifies CASSTKQGADPYEQYF.

The chain uses TRBV5-4 and TRBJ2-5, with 7 positions matching TRBD2. Germline V gene lookup returns CDR1 SGHNT and CDR2 YYREEE (reference sequence). The V and J ends lost 4 bases and 1 base, in that order; junction bases with no gene match: 4. The CDR3 runs to 14 residues. DNA of the CDR3: TGTGCCAGCAGCCACCGGACTAGCCAAGAGACCCAGTACTTC. Amino acids: CASSHRTSQETQYF.

This rearrangement joins TRBV7-9 to TRBJ2-2; 7 bases line up with TRBD1. V lost 5 bases to trimming and J lost 4 bases; unmatched junction nucleotides: 4. The germline CDR1 and CDR2 sequences are SEHNR and FQNEAQ (reference sequence). The CDR3 covers 14 residues. CDR3 loop: CASSVRQGTGELFF. In DNA form, the CDR3 reads TGTGCCAGCAGCGTTAGACAGGGCACCGGGGAGCTGTTTTTT.

The rearrangement joins TRBV7-8 to TRBJ1-1, with D tentatively TRBD1 (5 bases). The CDR3 runs to 14 residues. CDR1 SGHVS and CDR2 FQNEAQ come from the germline V gene. The V gene lost 3 bases and the J gene lost 3 bases, with 11 bases spanning the gap. As DNA, the CDR3 is TGTGCCAGCAGCTTCCGGGGGGAGGACACTGAAGCTTTCTTT. It specifies CASSFRGEDTEAFF.

This clone was counted between two and nine times. V usage is TRBV11-2 and J usage is TRBJ1-6; a possible D gene is TRBD1 (6 bases). Deletions cut 6 bases from V and 10 bases from J, with 19 bases between. In germline, CDR1 is SGHAT, CDR2 FQNNGV. The CDR3 has 15 amino acids. CDR3 amino acids: CASSSLGGLSSPLHF. CDR3 DNA: TGTGCCAGCAGTTCGCTGGGGGGGCTCAGCTCACCCCTCCACTTT.

The rearrangement links TRBV7-2 to TRBJ1-1; D is undetermined. The germline gives CDR1 SGHTA, CDR2 FQGNSA. The CDR3 length is 15 residues. V shed 1 base and J shed 0 bases, with 9 bases lying between them. The CDR3 coding sequence is TGTGCCAGCAGCTTAGGCGTAGGGATGAACACTGAAGCTTTCTTT. Translated: CASSLGVGMNTEAFF.

J is TRBJ2-5 and V is TRBV6-5; weak D call: TRBD2 (5 bases). V dropped 8 bases and J dropped 6 bases, with 22 bases sitting between them. Germline V gene data show CDR1 as MNHEY and CDR2 as SVGAGI. This CDR3 comprises 15 residues. The CDR3 loop is CASSPGGQLSKTQYF. DNA for the CDR3: TGTGCCAGCTCCCCCGGCGGGCAGCTTAGTAAGACCCAGTACTTC.

This rearrangement joins TRBV27 to TRBJ1-1; unclear D gene. This CDR3 comprises 14 residues. Trimming shortened V by 5 bases and J by 5 bases, and 15 bases separated the two germline ends. Germline V gene lookup returns CDR1 MNHEY and CDR2 SMNVEV (reference sequence). The CDR3 reads CASSPHKPGTEAFF. The CDR3 nucleotides are TGTGCCAGCAGTCCACACAAACCCGGGACTGAAGCTTTCTTT.

The gene calls are TRBV2 and TRBJ1-2; TRBD1 matches at 8 bases. This CDR3 comprises 14 residues. With 3 bases clipped from V and 3 bases from J, the junction kept 3 bases outside the gene matches. Looked up from germline, CDR1 is SNHLY and CDR2 is FYNNEI. CDR3 amino acids: CASSETGEDYGYTF. As DNA, the CDR3 is TGTGCCAGCAGTGAGACAGGGGAGGACTATGGCTACACCTTC.

This sequence joins TRBV4-1 and TRBJ2-2; 12 bases map to TRBD1. Trimming at V came to 2 bases and at J to 6 bases, leaving 7 bases not matched to a gene. Germline CDR1 MGHRA, CDR2 YSYEKL. The CDR3 extends over 17 amino acids. The CDR3 DNA follows: TGCGCCAGCAGCCAATCCCGGGACAGGGGGCTCGCCGGGGAGCTGTTTTTT. Its translation: CASSQSRDRGLAGELFF.

The rearrangement joins TRBV5-4 to TRBJ2-1, with no clear D. CDR1 is SGHNT and CDR2 is YYREEE in the germline V gene (reference sequence). V lost 3 bases to trimming and J lost 6 bases, with 7 bases between them. This CDR3 has 12 amino acids. The CDR3 DNA sequence: TGTGCCAGCAGCTCACGGCCCAATGAGCAGTTCTTC. It translates to CASSSRPNEQFF.

CDR3 sequence: CASSWGQGLAGSSYEQYF. CDR3 coding DNA: TGTGCCAGCAGTTGGGGACAAGGACTAGCGGGAAGCTCCTACGAGCAGTACTTC. The chain joins TRBV27 to TRBJ2-7; TRBD2 agrees at 12 bases. The junction had 10 bases not matched to a gene; V was cut back by 4 bases and J by 0 bases. There are 18 residues in the CDR3. Germline lookup yields CDR1 MNHEY and CDR2 SMNVEV (reference sequence).

The rearrangement uses TRBV19 and TRBJ2-1; TRBD1 matches at 7 bases. Unmatched junction bases numbered 12, after V lost 5 bases and J lost 8 bases. This CDR3 contains 15 residues. CDR1 LNHDA and CDR2 SQIVND come from the germline V gene (reference sequence). Written as DNA, the CDR3 is TGTGCCAGTAGTTCCCGGGACAGCTCAGGGGATGAGCAGTTCTTC. This encodes CASSSRDSSGDEQFF.

This rearrangement joins TRBV30 to TRBJ1-1; a possible D gene is TRBD1 (5 bases). The CDR3 loop spans 17 amino acids. V gave up 0 bases and J gave up 2 bases, with 19 bases separating them. Germline assignment: CDR1 GTSNPN and CDR2 SVGIG (reference sequence). CDR3 in DNA: TGTGCCTGGAGTGTACCGGTGGGAGGGGCGGGAAACACTGAAGCTTTCTTT. Translation: CAWSVPVGGAGNTEAFF.